This entry features one T cell receptor (beta chain) sequence. This sample stems from a study of blood T cell repertoires in COVID-19. Across the study: Acute and convalescent COVID-19 specimens originated in the United States, Italy and Spain. Sample material is recorded as cDNA or gDNA derived from T cells, B-cell-depleted T cells, or PBMCs.

Enrolled through a virtual design, the participants were between 18 and 89 years of age and came from fewer than 30 US areas. Recovered participants had two consecutive negative NP/OP PCR tests, healthcare professional clearance, or symptom resolution. Germline V gene sequence: CDR1 SGHDT, CDR2 YYEEEE. The CDR3 length is 14 residues. V gave up 3 bases and J gave up 8 bases; unmatched junction bases: 8. The protocol was immunoSEQ multiplex PCR, while the TCRdb copy is restricted to in-frame clones and leaves out a portion. The table lists approximately 230,000 clones, just over 85% of them singletons.

V usage is TRBV5-6 and J usage is TRBJ2-4; 7 bases agree with TRBD2. This TCR was sampled from a man younger than 35 who had recovered from COVID-19. The sequencing input was PBMCs or T cells enriched from blood (not recorded which). The CDR3 coding sequence is TGTGCCAGCAGCTCCCGGGACCGGGGGGACATTCAGTACTTC. As protein: CASSSRDRGDIQYF.